Below are 32 T cell receptor beta chains sequenced from a single sample in a study of T-cell reconstitution after alpha-beta-depleted transplantation in children. The TCRbeta library was prepared with unique molecular identifiers. TCRdb passed the PCR reads through MiXCR, listing each CDR3 protein once. The sample consists of fewer than 750,000 distinct CDR3 sequences, 27% of them appearing once. Sequenced material: PBMCs, taken before TCRalphabeta/CD19-depleted stem cell transplant. The receptors shown here come from a boy in the first two years of life with Wiskott-Aldrich syndrome, due to receive a stem cell transplant.

Concerning this clonotype itself: Relative to the germline gene, one junction end is altered; a read error may explain this. This rearrangement joins TRBV27 to TRBJ2-7, with 8 nucleotides matching TRBD2. The CDR3 has 14 residues. The V gene's germline CDR1 is MNHEY and CDR2 SMNVEV (reference sequence). The CDR3 reads CTSTRRTSNTEQYF. For the CDR3, the DNA is TGCACCAGCACTCGCCGGACTAGCAATACCGAGCAGTACTTC.

The J gene is TRBJ1-2, the V gene TRBV11-2; D uncertain. V was shortened by 0 bases and J by 11 bases, with 13 bases between the two germline ends. Germline V gives CDR1 SGHAT, CDR2 FQNNGV. The CDR3 runs to 13 residues. The CDR3 here is CASSLERTTQYTF. The CDR3 bases are TGTGCCAGCAGCTTAGAGAGGACGACACAGTACACCTTC.

V usage is TRBV27 and J usage is TRBJ2-3, with 10 nucleotides matching TRBD2. The length of the CDR3 is 17 residues. J was trimmed by 5 bases and V by 5 bases; bases with no gene match: 13. Germline loops: CDR1 MNHEY, CDR2 SMNVEV (reference sequence). This chain's CDR3 is CASSPPRLAGFRDTQYF. The CDR3 bases are TGTGCCAGCAGTCCGCCACGACTAGCGGGTTTTCGAGATACGCAGTATTTT.

The chain links TRBV12-3 or TRBV12-4 to TRBJ2-5; 12 bases are shared with TRBD1. The V gene end was trimmed by 1 base and the J gene end by 4 bases; junction bases not matched to a gene: 4. This CDR3 contains 16 residues. This chain's CDR3 is CASSLVGTGGRETQYF. In DNA form, the CDR3 reads TGTGCCAGCAGTTTAGTCGGGACAGGGGGCAGAGAGACCCAGTACTTC.

This clonotype was found a few times. The chain recombines TRBV5-1 with TRBJ2-3; D could derive from TRBD1 or TRBD2 (5 bases each). The CDR3 consists of 16 residues. The V gene's germline CDR1 is SGHRS and CDR2 YFSETQ. Deletions cut 4 bases from V and 3 bases from J, with 18 bases between. CDR3 protein: CASSPTGTSGTDTQYF. The DNA of the CDR3 is TGCGCCAGCAGCCCTACGGGGACCAGTGGTACAGATACGCAGTATTTT.

This clonotype showed up many times. The rearrangement links TRBV2 to TRBJ2-7, with TRBD1 as a possible D gene (5 bases). The CDR3 sequence is 11 residues long. V lost 6 bases, J lost 4 bases, and 7 bases lay in between. The V gene's germline CDR1 is SNHLY and CDR2 FYNNEI. The CDR3 DNA reads as TGTGCCAGCAGAGACAGATACGAGCAGTACTTC. Protein: CASRDRYEQYF.

This clonotype was seen a handful of times. The chain uses TRBV7-2 and TRBJ1-3; D remains unclear. Trimming stripped 4 bases from V and 4 bases from J, with 8 bases between. CDR3 size: 13 residues. Germline V gene data show CDR1 as SGHTA and CDR2 as FQGNSA. Written as DNA, the CDR3 is TGTGCCAGCAGCTCCTTAACAGGAAACACCATATATTTT. It yields the protein CASSSLTGNTIYF. The full variable domain, its missing parts supplied by reference TRBV7-2 and TRBJ1-3, is GAGVSQSPSNKVTEKGKDVELRCDPISGHTALYWYRQSLGQGLEFLIYFQGNSAPDKSGLPSDRFSAERTGGSVSTLTIQRTQQEDSAVYLCASSSLTGNTIYFGEGSWLTVV.

CDR3 bases: TGCGCCAGCAGCCTTGGACAGAGGCGCCACAATGAGCAGTTCTTC. This codes for CASSLGQRRHNEQFF. The rearrangement joins TRBV4-1 to TRBJ2-1, with TRBD1 as a possible D gene (6 bases). Germline V gene lookup returns CDR1 MGHRA and CDR2 YSYEKL. The CDR3 loop spans 15 amino acids. The ends were cut back, 4 bases at V and 5 bases at J, with 15 bases in the middle.

This clonotype was seen only a few times. The V and J genes are TRBV28 and TRBJ2-3, with TRBD2 matching over 8 bases. This CDR3 region has 15 residues. J was trimmed by 5 bases and V by 6 bases; bases with no gene match: 10. Germline V gives CDR1 MDHEN, CDR2 SYDVKM. CDR3 loop: CASSPFGLAQDTQYF. Written as DNA, the CDR3 is TGTGCCAGCAGCCCCTTCGGACTAGCTCAAGATACGCAGTATTTT.

The chain uses TRBV20-1 and TRBJ2-1; 7 nucleotides line up with TRBD2. The V gene's germline CDR1 is DFQATT and CDR2 SNEGSKA (reference sequence). V was pared by 0 bases and J by 0 bases, with 5 bases of the junction left unmatched. This CDR3 is 16 amino acids long. CDR3 sequence (DNA): TGCAGTGCTAGAGATTCAGGCGGGAGCTCCTACAATGAGCAGTTCTTC. This codes for CSARDSGGSSYNEQFF.

This rearrangement joins TRBV2 to TRBJ2-1; 7 nucleotides line up with TRBD2. Trimming removed 5 bases from V and 8 bases from J; junction bases left unmatched: 12. CDR1 and CDR2 (germline): SNHLY, FYNNEI. CDR3 length: 15 residues. CDR3 coding DNA: TGTGCCAGCAGTCTATTGGCGGGAGCCTGGGATGAGCAGTTCTTC. Translation gives CASSLLAGAWDEQFF.

The table lists this clonotype with a few counts. The V and J genes are TRBV28 and TRBJ2-3, with 8 bases lining up with TRBD1. V dropped 7 bases and J dropped 5; count of bases not matched to a gene: 14. This CDR3 spans 16 amino acids. The germline CDR1 and CDR2 sequences are MDHEN and SYDVKM. This CDR3 reads CASTLWTGKGIDTQYF. In DNA form, the CDR3 reads TGTGCCAGCACTCTTTGGACAGGGAAAGGAATAGATACGCAGTATTTT. Complete variable domain (other parts from reference TRBV28 and TRBJ2-3): DVKVTQSSRYLVKRTGEKVFLECVQDMDHENMFWYRQDPGLGLRLIYFSYDVKMKEKGDIPEGYSVSREKKERFSLILESASTNQTSMYLCASTLWTGKGIDTQYFGPGTRLTVL.

The table lists this clonotype with a few counts. The chain joins TRBV9 to TRBJ1-1; no definite D call. The V gene's germline CDR1 is SGDLS and CDR2 YYNGEE. CDR3 length equals 13 residues. V was clipped by 4 bases and J by 1 base, with 8 bases between them. The CDR3 DNA reads TGTGCCAGCAGCCGGGAGAGGAACACTGAAGCTTTCTTT. It codes for CASSRERNTEAFF. Based on the CDR3 plus reference TRBV9 and TRBJ1-1, the full variable domain is DSGVTQTPKHLITATGQRVTLRCSPRSGDLSVYWYQQSLDQGLQFLIQYYNGEERAKGNILERFSAQQFPDLHSELNLSSLELGDSALYFCASSRERNTEAFFGQGTRLTVV.

This clonotype was counted a few times. V is TRBV9 and J is TRBJ2-3; 8 bases fit TRBD1. V lost 0 bases to trimming and J lost 2 bases; unmatched junction nucleotides: 5. Germline assignment: CDR1 SGDLS and CDR2 YYNGEE. This CDR3 region has 16 residues. The CDR3 region is CASSVAGQANTDTQYF. Written as DNA, the CDR3 is TGTGCCAGCAGCGTAGCGGGACAGGCAAACACAGATACGCAGTATTTT.

The genes are TRBV7-9 and TRBJ2-5, with a weak D call TRBD2 (6 bases). The CDR3 extends over 12 amino acids. V gave up 1 base and J gave up 10 bases, with 10 bases separating them. Germline assignment: CDR1 SEHNR and CDR2 FQNEAQ (reference sequence). The CDR3 region is CASSLGRGDQYF. The CDR3 DNA reads TGTGCCAGCAGCTTAGGGCGGGGAGACCAGTACTTC.

The V gene is TRBV2, the J gene TRBJ2-3; D ambiguous. V gave up 3 bases and J gave up 6 bases, with 4 bases separating them. Germline CDR1 is SNHLY and CDR2 is FYNNEI. CDR3 size: 11 residues. The chain's CDR3 is CASSDSDTQYF. Here the CDR3 DNA reads TGTGCCAGCAGTGATAGTGATACGCAGTATTTT.

The CDR3 protein is CASSSAFALGPNTGELFF. In DNA, the CDR3 is TGTGCCAGCAGTTCCGCTTTCGCGCTGGGTCCGAACACCGGGGAGCTGTTTTTT. This rearrangement joins TRBV12-3 or TRBV12-4 to TRBJ2-2; no clear D. V was trimmed by 4 bases and J by 0 bases, leaving 18 bases between them. The CDR3 consists of 18 residues.

In its sample, this clonotype was seen once. The V and J genes are TRBV5-1 and TRBJ2-1; perhaps TRBD1 as D (7 bases). CDR3 length equals 16 residues. Germline V gene data show CDR1 as SGHRS and CDR2 as YFSETQ. Trimming took 4 bases from V and 0 from J, leaving 14 bases between them. The CDR3 bases are TGCGCCAGCAGCCCCAGGGGGGTTAGCTCCTACAATGAGCAGTTCTTC. It specifies CASSPRGVSSYNEQFF.

The rearrangement links TRBV10-3 to TRBJ2-7, with D possibly being TRBD2 (5 bases). Trimming left V 3 bases short and J 2 bases short, with 14 bases between. The CDR3 runs 15 residues. CDR1 is ENHRY and CDR2 is SYGVKD in the germline V gene. The CDR3 protein is CAISESSARAYEQYF. DNA for the CDR3: TGTGCCATCAGTGAAAGTTCGGCGAGGGCCTACGAGCAGTACTTC.

This clonotype was seen a few times. The chain is built from TRBV7-6 and TRBJ1-4, with 10 positions matching TRBD1. The V segment lost 7 bases and the J segment 5 bases; nucleotides outside the gene matches: 10. Germline loops: CDR1 SGHVS, CDR2 FNYEAQ. The CDR3 totals 16 residues. The CDR3 DNA is TGTGCCAGCAAGAAGGGACAGGGGAGGGGGAATGAAAAACTGTTTTTT. This encodes CASKKGQGRGNEKLFF.

The table lists this clonotype with a few counts. V gene TRBV7-2 combines with J gene TRBJ2-7; TRBD2 is a possible D gene (5 bases). The CDR3 sequence is 14 residues long. V was cut by 2 bases and J by 4 bases, with 12 bases left in between. Germline lookup yields CDR1 SGHTA and CDR2 FQGNSA. The chain's CDR3 is CASSLWASSYEQYF. The CDR3 nucleotides are TGTGCCAGCAGCTTATGGGCTAGCAGTTACGAGCAGTACTTC.

Ten or more counts support this clonotype. The rearrangement links TRBV12-3 or TRBV12-4 to TRBJ1-3, with no clear D. The CDR3 sequence is 14 residues long. Between the trimmed V and J ends, which lost 6 bases and 1 base, there was a span of 10 bases. DNA of the CDR3: TGTGCCAGCAGGGGTACAGAATCTGGAAACACCATATATTTT. Amino acids: CASRGTESGNTIYF.

This sequence joins TRBV11-2 and TRBJ1-1; D call uncertain. V was clipped by 3 bases and J by 1 base, with 15 bases between them. The CDR3 length is 16 residues. The germline CDR1 and CDR2 sequences are SGHAT and FQNNGV. The CDR3 sequence is CASSFRPGRENTEAFF. The CDR3 bases are TGTGCCAGCAGCTTTAGACCTGGGCGAGAGAACACTGAAGCTTTCTTT.

The rearrangement uses TRBV20-1 and TRBJ1-2; D possibly corresponds to TRBD1 (6 bases). The CDR3 covers 12 residues. Germline lookup yields CDR1 DFQATT and CDR2 SNEGSKA (reference sequence). Trimming took 6 bases from V and 9 from J, leaving 17 bases between them. For the CDR3, the DNA is TGCAGTGCGCCCGGGACAAGAAATAGCTACACCTTC. This translates into CSAPGTRNSYTF.

V gene TRBV19 combines with J gene TRBJ2-1, with 12 bases identical to TRBD2. CDR3 length: 19 amino acids. Germline V gene lookup returns CDR1 LNHDA and CDR2 SQIVND (reference sequence). V lost 1 base, J lost 5 bases, and 12 bases stayed unmatched. The CDR3 loop is CASSIGQGTSGWRHNEQFF. The CDR3 DNA reads TGTGCCAGTAGTATAGGGCAGGGGACTAGCGGGTGGAGGCACAATGAGCAGTTCTTC.

This clonotype appeared a single time. This CDR3 reads CASSIRRVNTEAFF. CDR3 nucleotide sequence: TGTGCCAGCAGTATCAGAAGGGTGAACACTGAAGCTTTCTTT. The chain combines TRBV12-3 or TRBV12-4 with TRBJ1-1; D is uncertain. This CDR3 contains 14 residues. V shed 5 bases and J shed 0 bases, with 10 bases lying between them.

This clonotype was seen a few times. In DNA, the CDR3 is TGTGCCAGCAGCTTAGCCTCGATACAGGGATCTAACTATGGCTACACCTTC. Translation gives CASSLASIQGSNYGYTF. The V gene is TRBV7-7, the J gene TRBJ1-2; maybe TRBD1 (6 bases). The CDR3 covers 17 residues. V dropped 0 bases and J dropped 0 bases, with 14 bases sitting between them. CDR1 SSHAT and CDR2 FNYEAQ come from the germline V gene (reference sequence).

In the case of this clonotype: One end of the junction varies from germline; a read error may be responsible. The rearrangement links TRBV5-1 to TRBJ2-5; 7 bases fit TRBD1. Looked up from germline, CDR1 is SGHRS and CDR2 is YFSETQ. The CDR3 spans 15 residues. DNA for the CDR3: TGCGCCAGTAGCTTGACAGGGAGAGTTGAAGAGACCCAGTACTTC. This sequence encodes CASSLTGRVEETQYF.

This clonotype was found many times. The chain couples TRBV5-1 to TRBJ1-1, with D unresolved. CDR1 SGHRS and CDR2 YFSETQ come from the germline V gene. Trimming took off 4 bases at V and 1 base at J, with 11 bases between the two ends. The CDR3 contains 14 residues. The CDR3 region is CASSQGGGNTEAFF. The CDR3 region has the DNA TGCGCCAGCAGCCAAGGCGGAGGGAACACTGAAGCTTTCTTT.

This clonotype was found once. V is TRBV5-1 and J is TRBJ2-7, with 11 bases that match TRBD1. V trimming: 0 bases; J trimming: 3 bases; junction bases outside the gene matches: 5. CDR1 and CDR2 from the germline V gene are SGHRS and YFSETQ. The CDR3 is 16 amino acids. This chain's CDR3 is CASSLGGTGGDYEQYF. The CDR3 DNA reads as TGCGCCAGCAGCTTGGGGGGGACAGGGGGGGACTACGAGCAGTACTTC. The full variable domain, completed using reference TRBV5-1 and TRBJ2-7, is KAGVTQTPRYLIKTRGQQVTLSCSPISGHRSVSWYQQTPGQGLQFLFEYFSETQRNKGNFPGRFSGRQFSNSRSEMNVSTLELGDSALYLCASSLGGTGGDYEQYFGPGTRLTVT.

This clonotype was seen only once. The J gene is TRBJ2-3, the V gene TRBV20-1; maybe TRBD1 (6 bases). This CDR3 region has 12 residues. V lost 4 bases and J 5 bases, leaving 10 bases between the germline ends. Germline V gene data show CDR1 as DFQATT and CDR2 as SNEGSKA (reference sequence). The chain's CDR3 is CSATGQQDTQYF. For the CDR3, the DNA is TGCAGTGCTACCGGACAGCAAGATACGCAGTATTTT.

The rearrangement joins TRBV28 to TRBJ2-1; 11 bases match TRBD2. The germline V gene has CDR1 MDHEN and CDR2 SYDVKM. The ends lost 4 bases at V and 5 bases at J; junction bases unmatched: 10. The length of the CDR3 is 17 residues. CDR3 sequence reads: CASSSTSGRYIHNEQFF. DNA of the CDR3: TGTGCCAGCAGTTCTACTAGCGGGAGATATATCCACAATGAGCAGTTCTTC.